The 27 T cell receptor beta chains listed next were all sequenced from one sample in a study of blood T cell repertoires in COVID-19. Only in-frame clones appear in the TCRdb table, and some are missing; sequencing was by immunoSEQ multiplex PCR. The sample includes about 170,000 clones, around four fifths of them seen just once. The sequenced sample consisted of peripheral blood. The receptors derive from a middle-aged man who had recovered from COVID-19.

Only one count was recorded for this clone. This chain links TRBV6-5 with TRBJ2-1; 11 bases match TRBD2. Germline V lookup: CDR1 MNHEY, CDR2 SVGAGI. V lost 2 bases to trimming and J lost 8 bases; unmatched junction nucleotides: 5. CDR3 length: 15 amino acids. CDR3 sequence reads: CASSYLVAGGDEQFF. Written as DNA, the CDR3 is TGTGCCAGCAGTTACCTGGTAGCGGGAGGGGATGAGCAGTTCTTC.

The chain recombines TRBV24-1 with TRBJ1-5; 7 bases line up with TRBD1. V lost 0 bases to trimming and J lost 5 bases; unmatched junction nucleotides: 12. Germline lookup yields CDR1 KGHDR and CDR2 SFDVKD. This CDR3 spans 18 amino acids. The CDR3 spells CATSDLQLRTGRDQPQHF. CDR3 nucleotides: TGTGCCACCAGTGATTTGCAGCTACGGACAGGTCGCGATCAGCCCCAGCATTTT.

The rearrangement links TRBV9 to TRBJ2-2; TRBD2 matches 10 bases. The CDR3 covers 17 residues. Trimming cost V 4 bases and J 4 bases; bases outside gene matches: 10. CDR1 SGDLS and CDR2 YYNGEE come from the germline V gene. CDR3 DNA: TGTGCCAGCAGCCCCCGGCTAGCGGGAGTCGGCACCGGGGAGCTGTTTTTT. Translation: CASSPRLAGVGTGELFF. Complete variable domain (other parts from reference TRBV9 and TRBJ2-2): DSGVTQTPKHLITATGQRVTLRCSPRSGDLSVYWYQQSLDQGLQFLIQYYNGEERAKGNILERFSAQQFPDLHSELNLSSLELGDSALYFCASSPRLAGVGTGELFFGEGSRLTVL.

V usage is TRBV30 and J usage is TRBJ1-6; no reliable D call. The germline V gene has CDR1 GTSNPN and CDR2 SVGIG (reference sequence). CDR3 length equals 14 residues. V lost 3 bases and J lost 0, with 6 bases in between. The CDR3 coding sequence is TGTGCCTGGAGGATGAGCTCCTATAATTCACCCCTCCACTTT. Protein sequence: CAWRMSSYNSPLHF.

The rearrangement joins TRBV19 to TRBJ2-3; TRBD1 matches at 7 bases. CDR3 size: 15 residues. Germline V gene data show CDR1 as LNHDA and CDR2 as SQIVND (reference sequence). V gave up 6 bases and J gave up 0 bases; unmatched junction bases: 6. DNA for the CDR3: TGTGCCAGTAGCCAGACAGGGAGTAGCACAGATACGCAGTATTTT. This translates into CASSQTGSSTDTQYF.

V usage is TRBV5-5 and J usage is TRBJ2-7, with D possibly matching TRBD2 (6 bases). V was cut by 4 bases and J by 4 bases, with 18 bases left in between. CDR3 length: 15 residues. Germline values: CDR1 SGHKS, CDR2 YYEKEE (reference sequence). The CDR3 DNA sequence: TGTGCCAGCAGCGGTCACACGGGGACTGATTACGAGCAGTACTTC. The encoded protein is CASSGHTGTDYEQYF.

The chain couples TRBV28 to TRBJ1-1; 7 nucleotides align to TRBD1. Trimming at V came to 3 bases and at J to 5 bases, leaving 9 bases not matched to a gene. The CDR3 covers 15 residues. From germline, CDR1 is MDHEN and CDR2 SYDVKM. Written as DNA, the CDR3 is TGTGCCAGCAGTTTTCTGGTAGGGGGCGGTACTGAAGCTTTCTTT. Translation: CASSFLVGGGTEAFF.

This clone has only one observation. This rearrangement joins TRBV7-6 to TRBJ2-3; D is perhaps TRBD2 (5 bases). Between the trimmed V and J ends, which lost 3 bases and 3 bases, there was a span of 10 bases. The CDR3 totals 14 residues. Germline CDR1 and CDR2: SGHVS and FNYEAQ. In DNA, the CDR3 is TGTGCCAGCAGCTTGGTGGGAGTTACAGATACGCAGTATTTT. It codes for CASSLVGVTDTQYF. The variable domain in full, completed from reference TRBV7-6 and TRBJ2-3, reads GAGVSQSPRYKVTKRGQDVALRCDPISGHVSLYWYRQALGQGPEFLTYFNYEAQQDKSGLPNDRFSAERPEGSISTLTIQRTEQRDSAMYRCASSLVGVTDTQYFGPGTRLTVL.

Only a few counts were recorded for this clone. The chain employs TRBV9 and TRBJ1-6; D ambiguous. CDR3 length equals 13 residues. V was pared by 3 bases and J by 9 bases, with 10 bases between. Looked up from germline, CDR1 is SGDLS and CDR2 is YYNGEE. The CDR3 DNA is TGTGCCAGCAGCGGGCCTGAGGGTTCACCCCTCCACTTT. It codes for CASSGPEGSPLHF.

The chain recombines TRBV6-4 with TRBJ2-7; D may be TRBD2 (6 bases). CDR1 MRHNA and CDR2 SNTAGT come from the germline V gene. The CDR3 has 12 residues. V lost 8 bases and J lost 5, with 13 bases in between. For the CDR3, the DNA is TGTGCCAGCGGGGGGAGAACGAACGAGCAGTACTTC. It is translated as CASGGRTNEQYF.

The V call is TRBV19, the J call TRBJ2-3; 8 bases are shared with TRBD2. The CDR3 spans 17 residues. The J segment lost 3 bases and the V segment lost 3 bases, leaving 11 bases of the junction unmatched. Germline CDR1 reads LNHDA; CDR2 reads SQIVND (reference sequence). CDR3 sequence: CASSIPTPGLVTDTQYF. The CDR3 DNA is TGTGCCAGTAGTATCCCAACTCCGGGACTAGTAACAGATACGCAGTATTTT.

As for this clone: At one end, the junction sequence differs from germline, possibly due to a read error. The CDR3 DNA follows: TGTGCCAGCAGCCTAGCGGGAGTTCCGGATGAGCAGTTCTTC. It codes for CASSLAGVPDEQFF. The rearrangement uses TRBV7-9 and TRBJ2-1; 10 bases agree with TRBD2. The germline CDR1 and CDR2 sequences are SEHNR and FQNEAQ (reference sequence). The CDR3 runs 14 residues.

This chain joins TRBV11-3 and TRBJ1-6, with 8 bases fitting TRBD1. Germline lookup yields CDR1 SGHNT and CDR2 YENEEA. The CDR3 covers 15 residues. V trimming: 4 bases; J trimming: 7 bases; junction bases outside the gene matches: 6. CDR3 DNA sequence: TGTGCCAGCAGCTCTAGCAGGGGGCTCAATTCACCCCTCCACTTT. Protein sequence: CASSSSRGLNSPLHF. Complete variable domain (other parts from reference TRBV11-3 and TRBJ1-6): EAGVVQSPRYKIIEKKQPVAFWCNPISGHNTLYWYLQNLGQGPELLIRYENEEAVDDSQLPKDRFSAERLKGVDSTLKIQPAELGDSAVYLCASSSSRGLNSPLHFGNGTRLTVT.

J is TRBJ2-5 and V is TRBV7-2, with 9 nucleotides matching TRBD2. The V and J ends lost 5 bases and 5 bases, in that order; junction bases with no gene match: 6. The length of the CDR3 is 14 residues. Germline V lookup: CDR1 SGHTA, CDR2 FQGNSA. The DNA of the CDR3 is TGTGCCAGCAGCCCGAGCGGGAGGTGGGAGACCCAGTACTTC. This encodes CASSPSGRWETQYF.

The J gene is TRBJ1-5, the V gene TRBV7-8; TRBD1 matches 7 bases. Germline-derived CDR1 and CDR2 are SGHVS and FQNEAQ. V trimming: 5 bases; J trimming: 1 base; junction bases outside the gene matches: 5. This CDR3 has 15 residues. CDR3 loop: CASSIQGLSNQPQHF. The CDR3 coding sequence is TGTGCCAGCAGCATACAGGGGTTGAGCAATCAGCCCCAGCATTTT. The whole variable domain, filled in from reference TRBV7-8 and TRBJ1-5, reads GAGVSQSPRYKVAKRGQDVALRCDPISGHVSLFWYQQALGQGPEFLTYFQNEAQLDKSGLPSDRFFAERPEGSVSTLKIQRTQQEDSAVYLCASSIQGLSNQPQHFGDGTRLSIL.

The gene calls are TRBV13 and TRBJ2-1; a possible D gene is TRBD1 (6 bases). Per the germline V gene, CDR1 is PRHDT and CDR2 is FYEKMQ (reference sequence). This CDR3 is built from 14 residues. V lost 2 bases to trimming and J lost 5 bases, with 10 bases between them. The CDR3 loop is CASSLSDRNNEQFF. For the CDR3, the DNA is TGTGCCAGCAGCTTATCGGACAGAAACAATGAGCAGTTCTTC.

The CDR3 protein is CASSFHNQPQHF. CDR3 DNA sequence: TGTGCCAGTAGTTTTCACAATCAGCCCCAGCATTTT. The gene calls are TRBV19 and TRBJ1-5; no definite D call. The CDR3 has 12 residues. Germline V gene sequence: CDR1 LNHDA, CDR2 SQIVND (reference sequence). The V end was cut by 5 bases, the J end by 3 bases, with 5 bases between.

This sequence joins TRBV7-2 and TRBJ2-7; 9 bases match TRBD1. The CDR3 is 13 residues long. Per the germline V gene, CDR1 is SGHTA and CDR2 is FQGNSA. Trimming took 5 bases from V and 5 from J; bases not matched to a gene: 4. The CDR3 reads CASSADRGNEQYF. CDR3 in DNA: TGTGCCAGCAGCGCGGACAGGGGCAACGAGCAGTACTTC.

In this sample, this clone turned up a few times. As DNA, the CDR3 is TGTGCCAGCACCGCGGGCCCTCGGCAGTTTTACACTGAAGCTTTCTTT. Its protein is CASTAGPRQFYTEAFF. This chain joins TRBV28 and TRBJ1-1; D is unclear. Trimming pared 7 bases from V and 3 bases from J, leaving 21 bases between. Germline V gives CDR1 MDHEN, CDR2 SYDVKM. CDR3 length: 16 residues. Full variable domain (rest looked up from reference TRBV28 and TRBJ1-1): DVKVTQSSRYLVKRTGEKVFLECVQDMDHENMFWYRQDPGLGLRLIYFSYDVKMKEKGDIPEGYSVSREKKERFSLILESASTNQTSMYLCASTAGPRQFYTEAFFGQGTRLTVV.

Only one count was recorded for this clone. The chain employs TRBV4-3 and TRBJ2-2; 7 bases agree with TRBD2. V dropped 1 base and J dropped 6; count of bases not matched to a gene: 8. CDR1 is LGHNA and CDR2 is YSLEER in the germline V gene. The CDR3 covers 16 residues. The CDR3 sequence: CASSQGGGTRSGELFF. The CDR3 coding sequence is TGCGCCAGCAGCCAAGGGGGAGGGACCCGATCCGGGGAGCTGTTTTTT.

The V and J genes are TRBV9 and TRBJ2-5; D remains ambiguous. There are 15 residues in the CDR3. V was shortened by 2 bases and J by 5 bases, with 16 bases between the two germline ends. Germline-derived CDR1 and CDR2 are SGDLS and YYNGEE. This CDR3 reads CASSVDTAFYETQYF. In DNA, the CDR3 is TGTGCCAGCAGCGTCGACACGGCATTTTACGAGACCCAGTACTTC.

The chain combines TRBV6-5 with TRBJ2-7; 10 bases fit TRBD2. Germline V gene sequence: CDR1 MNHEY, CDR2 SVGAGI. CDR3 length equals 14 residues. V lost 10 bases, J lost 0 bases, and 6 bases stayed unmatched. CDR3 nucleotide sequence: TGTGCCACCAAACTAGCGGGGAGCTCCTACGAGCAGTACTTC. Translated, it gives CATKLAGSSYEQYF.

The chain couples TRBV15 to TRBJ1-5, with D perhaps matching TRBD1 (5 bases). Germline assignment: CDR1 LNHNV and CDR2 YYDKDF (reference sequence). CDR3 length: 19 residues. Trimming shortened V by 2 bases and J by 0 bases, and 20 bases separated the two germline ends. The CDR3 loop is CATSRTRDWGPDSNQPQHF. The DNA for the CDR3 is TGTGCCACCAGCAGAACCCGGGACTGGGGACCTGATAGCAATCAGCCCCAGCATTTT.

About this clone: Other DNA sequences from this sample encode an identical CDR3 as well. The genes are TRBV7-6 and TRBJ1-1; D call uncertain. The CDR3 consists of 13 residues. Per germline, CDR1 SGHVS and CDR2 FNYEAQ. V dropped 1 base and J dropped 3 bases, with 6 bases sitting between them. CDR3 protein: CASSLDRDTEAFF. DNA for the CDR3: TGTGCCAGCAGCTTAGATCGGGACACTGAAGCTTTCTTT.

The chain recombines TRBV6-5 with TRBJ1-5; 7 bases match TRBD1. The germline gives CDR1 MNHEY, CDR2 SVGAGI. The V segment lost 8 bases and the J segment 5 bases; nucleotides outside the gene matches: 9. The CDR3 length is 14 residues. CDR3 bases: TGTGCCAGCGGGCGGGACAGATATTATCAGCCCCAGCATTTT. Its protein is CASGRDRYYQPQHF.

This rearrangement joins TRBV30 to TRBJ1-5, with TRBD1 identical over 8 bases. The CDR3 runs 13 residues. Germline CDR1 and CDR2: GTSNPN and SVGIG (reference sequence). The ends lost 7 bases at V and 7 bases at J; junction bases unmatched: 9. The CDR3 DNA reads TGTGCCTTGACGACAGGGGCAGGCCAGCCCCAGCATTTT. It yields the protein CALTTGAGQPQHF.

V and J are TRBV24-1 and TRBJ2-2; TRBD2 is a possible D gene (5 bases). The V end was cut by 3 bases, the J end by 0 bases, with 7 bases between. CDR1 is KGHDR, CDR2 SFDVKD, per germline. The CDR3 covers 15 residues. CDR3 amino acids: CATSDTRANTGELFF. CDR3 bases: TGTGCCACCAGTGATACTAGAGCGAACACCGGGGAGCTGTTTTTT.